This T cell receptor (beta chain) was identified in a study of T cells expressing NK-cell markers. Scientists made TCR beta cDNA using 5'RACE template switching with UMIs. TCRdb re-called the 5' RACE reads and shows each CDR3 protein once, DNA omitted. The sample spans some 390,000 distinct CDR3 sequences; the ten largest clones claim about 10%. This CDR3 has 13 residues. Germline CDR1 SNHLY, CDR2 FYNNEI. The clonotype was recovered from a woman aged 45-59 years in good health. This chain uses TRBV2 with TRBJ2-3; the TRBD1 assignment by TCRdb is unverifiable without DNA. Sequencing was carried out using blood T cells: a sorted CD56 or NKG2C T cell subset, CD4+ or CD8+ T cells, or bulk PBMC T cells (not recorded which). CDR3 residues: CATGQGRTDTQYF.